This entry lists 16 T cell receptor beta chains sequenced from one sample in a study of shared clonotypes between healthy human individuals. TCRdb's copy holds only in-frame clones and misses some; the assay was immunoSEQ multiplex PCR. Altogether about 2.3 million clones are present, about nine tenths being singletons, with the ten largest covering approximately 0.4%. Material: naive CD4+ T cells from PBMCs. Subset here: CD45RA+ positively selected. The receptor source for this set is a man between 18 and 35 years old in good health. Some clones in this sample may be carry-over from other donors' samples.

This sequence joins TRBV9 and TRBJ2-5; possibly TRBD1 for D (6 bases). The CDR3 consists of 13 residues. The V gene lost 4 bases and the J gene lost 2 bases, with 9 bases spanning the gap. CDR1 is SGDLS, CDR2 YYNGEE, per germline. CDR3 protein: CASSIGQQETQYF. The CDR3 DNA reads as TGTGCCAGCAGCATCGGACAGCAAGAGACCCAGTACTTC.

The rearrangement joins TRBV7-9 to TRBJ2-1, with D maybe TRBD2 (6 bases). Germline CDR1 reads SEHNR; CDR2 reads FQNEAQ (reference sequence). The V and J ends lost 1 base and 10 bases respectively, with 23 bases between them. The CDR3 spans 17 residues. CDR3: CASSLGPGAGSGGEQFF. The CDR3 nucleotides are TGTGCCAGCAGCTTAGGCCCCGGCGCGGGATCCGGCGGAGAGCAGTTCTTC.

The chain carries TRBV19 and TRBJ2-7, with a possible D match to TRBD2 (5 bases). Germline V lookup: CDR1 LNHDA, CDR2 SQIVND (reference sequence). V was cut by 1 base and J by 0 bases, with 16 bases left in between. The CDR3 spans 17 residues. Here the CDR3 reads CASSIAGLADSSYEQYF. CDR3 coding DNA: TGTGCCAGTAGTATAGCCGGCCTAGCTGACTCCTCCTACGAGCAGTACTTC.

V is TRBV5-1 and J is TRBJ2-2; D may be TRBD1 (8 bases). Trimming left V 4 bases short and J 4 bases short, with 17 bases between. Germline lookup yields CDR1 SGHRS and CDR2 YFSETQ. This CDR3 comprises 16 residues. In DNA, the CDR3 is TGCGCCAGCAGCCATGACAGGGGAGGGGGCACCGGGGAGCTGTTTTTT. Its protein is CASSHDRGGGTGELFF.

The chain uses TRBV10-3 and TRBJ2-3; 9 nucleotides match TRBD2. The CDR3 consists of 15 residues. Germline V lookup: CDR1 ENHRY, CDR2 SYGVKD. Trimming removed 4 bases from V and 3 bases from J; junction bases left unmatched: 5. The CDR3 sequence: CAISAAGGPTDTQYF. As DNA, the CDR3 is TGTGCCATCAGTGCGGCGGGAGGGCCTACAGATACGCAGTATTTT.

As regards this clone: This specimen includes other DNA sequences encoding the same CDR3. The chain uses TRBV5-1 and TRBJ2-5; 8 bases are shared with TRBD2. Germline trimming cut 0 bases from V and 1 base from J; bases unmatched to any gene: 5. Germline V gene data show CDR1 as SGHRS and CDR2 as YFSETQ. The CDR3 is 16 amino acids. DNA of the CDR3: TGCGCCAGCAGCTTGGGGTTAGCGGGATCCCAAGAGACCCAGTACTTC. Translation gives CASSLGLAGSQETQYF.

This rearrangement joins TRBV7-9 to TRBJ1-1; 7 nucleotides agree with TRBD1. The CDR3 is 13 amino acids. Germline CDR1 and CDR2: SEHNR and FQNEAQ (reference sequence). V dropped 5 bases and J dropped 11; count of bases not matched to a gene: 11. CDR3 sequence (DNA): TGTGCCAGCAGCCCAGGGGGGACGTTTGGTGCTTTCTTT. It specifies CASSPGGTFGAFF. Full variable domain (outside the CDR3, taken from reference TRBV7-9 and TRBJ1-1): DTGVSQNPRHKITKRGQNVTFRCDPISEHNRLYWYRQTLGQGPEFLTYFQNEAQLEKSRLLSDRFSAERPKGSFSTLEIQRTEQGDSAMYLCASSPGGTFGAFFGQGTRLTVV.

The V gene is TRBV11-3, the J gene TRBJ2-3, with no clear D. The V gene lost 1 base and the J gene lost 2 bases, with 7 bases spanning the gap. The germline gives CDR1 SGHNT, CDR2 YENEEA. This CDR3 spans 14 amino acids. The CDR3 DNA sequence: TGTGCCAGCAGCTTAGGGCGGCCCACAGATACGCAGTATTTT. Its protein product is CASSLGRPTDTQYF.

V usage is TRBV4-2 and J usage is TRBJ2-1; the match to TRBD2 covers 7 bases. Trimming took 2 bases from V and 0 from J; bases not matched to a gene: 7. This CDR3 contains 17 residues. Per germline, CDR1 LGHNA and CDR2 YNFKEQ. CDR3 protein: CASSQRLRGSSYNEQFF. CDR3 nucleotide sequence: TGTGCCAGCAGCCAACGTCTGCGGGGGAGCTCCTACAATGAGCAGTTCTTC.

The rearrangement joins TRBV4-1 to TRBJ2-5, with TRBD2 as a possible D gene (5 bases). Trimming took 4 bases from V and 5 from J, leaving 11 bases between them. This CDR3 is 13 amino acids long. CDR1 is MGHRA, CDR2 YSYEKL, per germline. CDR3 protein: CASSLTGRETQYF. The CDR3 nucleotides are TGCGCCAGCAGCCTCACGGGAAGGGAGACCCAGTACTTC.

The CDR3 coding sequence is TGTGCCAGCAGTCCCAGACTTAACACAGATACGCAGTATTTT. Protein product: CASSPRLNTDTQYF. V and J are TRBV2 and TRBJ2-3; no firm D call. This CDR3 contains 14 residues. Germline values: CDR1 SNHLY, CDR2 FYNNEI. The V gene lost 5 bases and the J gene lost 2 bases, with 11 bases spanning the gap.

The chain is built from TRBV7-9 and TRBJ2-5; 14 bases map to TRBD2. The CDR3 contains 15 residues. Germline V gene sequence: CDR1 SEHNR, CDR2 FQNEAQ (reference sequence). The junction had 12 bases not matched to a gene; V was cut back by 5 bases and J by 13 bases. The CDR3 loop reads CASSPGTSGSTFLYF. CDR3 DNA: TGTGCCAGCAGCCCAGGGACTAGCGGGAGTACTTTCCTGTACTTC. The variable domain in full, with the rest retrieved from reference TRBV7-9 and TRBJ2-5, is DTGVSQNPRHKITKRGQNVTFRCDPISEHNRLYWYRQTLGQGPEFLTYFQNEAQLEKSRLLSDRFSAERPKGSFSTLEIQRTEQGDSAMYLCASSPGTSGSTFLYFGPGTRLLVL.

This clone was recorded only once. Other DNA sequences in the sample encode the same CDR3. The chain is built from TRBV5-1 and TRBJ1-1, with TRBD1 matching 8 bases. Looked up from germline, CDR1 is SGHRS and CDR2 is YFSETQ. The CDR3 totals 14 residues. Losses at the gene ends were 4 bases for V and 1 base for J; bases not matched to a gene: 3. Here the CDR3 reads CASSVQGGNTEAFF. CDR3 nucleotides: TGCGCCAGCAGCGTACAGGGGGGGAACACTGAAGCTTTCTTT.

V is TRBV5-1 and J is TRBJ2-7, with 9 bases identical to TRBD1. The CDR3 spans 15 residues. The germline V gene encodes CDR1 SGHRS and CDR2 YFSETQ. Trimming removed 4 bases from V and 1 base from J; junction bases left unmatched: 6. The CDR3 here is CASSTGTGRSYEQYF. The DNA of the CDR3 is TGCGCCAGCAGCACTGGGACAGGGAGATCCTACGAGCAGTACTTC. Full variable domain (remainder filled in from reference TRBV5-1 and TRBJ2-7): KAGVTQTPRYLIKTRGQQVTLSCSPISGHRSVSWYQQTPGQGLQFLFEYFSETQRNKGNFPGRFSGRQFSNSRSEMNVSTLELGDSALYLCASSTGTGRSYEQYFGPGTRLTVT.

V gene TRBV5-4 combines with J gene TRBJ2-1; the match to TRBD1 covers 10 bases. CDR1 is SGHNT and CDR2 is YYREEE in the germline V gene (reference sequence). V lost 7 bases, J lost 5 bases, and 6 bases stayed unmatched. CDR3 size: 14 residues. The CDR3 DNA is TGTGCCAGCCTTCGGACAGGGGGTAACAATGAGCAGTTCTTC. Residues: CASLRTGGNNEQFF.

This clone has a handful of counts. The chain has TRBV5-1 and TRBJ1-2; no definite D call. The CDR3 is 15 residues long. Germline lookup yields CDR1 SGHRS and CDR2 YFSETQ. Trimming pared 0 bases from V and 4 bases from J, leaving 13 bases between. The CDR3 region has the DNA TGCGCCAGCAGCTTGGCCGCGGGTTCTGCCTATGGCTACACCTTC. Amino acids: CASSLAAGSAYGYTF.